This is a list of T cell receptor beta chains from one sample in a study of T cells in localized non-small cell lung cancer. Produced via immunoSEQ multiplex PCR; TCRdb's table is partial and in-frame only. Here the sample spans 15,000 or so clones, approximately 84% being singletons. The specimen comprised peripheral blood, sampled before any cancer treatment. The receptors were sampled from a female donor aged 60 or older with stage I squamous cell lung carcinoma. Each CDR3 is given with its conserved first and last residue. The D gene is left open where the match is weak. Clone sizes are given selectively: once, few, many, or a class where the clone is expanded.

clone_size	v_call	d_call	j_call	cdr3_nt	cdr3_aa
-	TRBV6-1	-	TRBJ1-2	TGTGCCAGCAGTGAACTAACAGGAGATTGGGGCTACACCTTC	CASSELTGDWGYTF
few	TRBV5-1	TRBD2	TRBJ2-2	TGCGCCAGCAGCAACATAGCGGGGGGGCAGGCCACCGGGGAGCTGTTTTTT	CASSNIAGGQATGELFF
-	TRBV4-2	-	TRBJ2-1	TGTGCCAGCAGCCTTACGAACCCTCTTTGGGCTTACAATGAGCAGTTCTTC	CASSLTNPLWAYNEQFF
-	TRBV5-1	-	TRBJ2-7	TGCGCCAGCAGCTGGGATAGAACCTACGAGCAGTACTTC	CASSWDRTYEQYF
-	TRBV6-4	TRBD2	TRBJ2-7	TGTGCCAGCAGTGACCCAGGGCGGGACTACCCCGGCGAGCAGTACTTC	CASSDPGRDYPGEQYF
-	TRBV5-6	-	TRBJ1-2	TGTGCCAGCAGCCCCGGGTCGGGCAGGGTTGGCTACACCTTC	CASSPGSGRVGYTF
-	TRBV27	-	TRBJ2-7	TGTGCCAGCAGTTTAATAGGACAAGGAACCTACGAGCAGTACTTC	CASSLIGQGTYEQYF
-	TRBV7-2	TRBD2	TRBJ2-7	TGTGCCAGCAGAGCCGGACTAGCGCATATGGAGCAGTACTTC	CASRAGLAHMEQYF
-	TRBV30	TRBD2	TRBJ2-3	TGTGCCTGGAGTGTGGGTAGCGGGGTGGCAGATACGCAGTATTTT	CAWSVGSGVADTQYF
-	TRBV11-1	-	TRBJ1-1	TGTGCCAGCAGCGCAATCTTCATACAGGGGAACACTGAAGCTTTCTTT	CASSAIFIQGNTEAFF
-	TRBV30	TRBD1	TRBJ1-6	TGTGCCTGGAGTCCAACCACTCCGGGACAGGGGACACCACCCCTCCACTTT	CAWSPTTPGQGTPPLHF
-	TRBV2	-	TRBJ2-5	TGTGCCAGCAGTGTAGACAGGACAGAAGAGACCCAGTACTTC	CASSVDRTEETQYF
-	TRBV7-2	TRBD1	TRBJ1-5	TGTGCCAGCAGCCCCGGGACAGGGCTTCCCCAGCATTTT	CASSPGTGLPQHF
-	TRBV7-2	TRBD1	TRBJ2-7	TGTGCCAGCAGCGCCGCCGGGACAGTCTCCTACGAGCAGTACTTC	CASSAAGTVSYEQYF
few	TRBV27	TRBD1	TRBJ2-3	TGTGCCAGCAGTTCGCCCGGGACAGTCACAGATACGCAGTATTTT	CASSSPGTVTDTQYF
-	TRBV7-8	-	TRBJ1-2	TGTGCCAGCAGCTTAGAAGGACAGAACTTAGACTATGGCTACACCTTC	CASSLEGQNLDYGYTF
-	TRBV5-1	TRBD1	TRBJ2-1	TGCGCCAGCAGCCCGGGGACAGGTCACAATGAGCAGTTCTTC	CASSPGTGHNEQFF